This T cell receptor (beta chain) was identified during a study of graft-versus-host responses after intestinal transplantation. Study details: Transplants were multivisceral, liver-intestinal, or isolated intestinal. Uniformly, recipients were administered anti-thymocyte globulin induction with subsequent tacrolimus and steroids for two to three years. Study observations and caveats: Early after transplant, HvG declines were associated with peak levels of circulating GvH clones. Some patients had graft-donor T cell macrochimerism. In their allografts, the ratios of graft-versus-host to host-versus-graft T cell clones were high.

Points on this clone: Its cognate antigen is unknown.

The CDR3 totals 16 residues. Germline CDR1 reads MNHEY; CDR2 reads SMNVEV (reference sequence). The V segment lost 0 bases and the J segment 4 bases; nucleotides outside the gene matches: 7. TCRdb keeps only in-frame clones here, not all; method: immunoSEQ multiplex PCR. The sample records over 45,000 clones, roughly 90% being singletons. The clonotype originates from a human patient who received an intestinal transplant, so some T cells may come from the graft donor. The chain couples TRBV27 to TRBJ1-1, with TRBD1 matching over 8 bases. The source was PBMCs, collected 26 days after transplant. This CDR3 is CASSLSQGVGSTEAFF. For the CDR3, the DNA is TGTGCCAGCAGTTTATCACAGGGGGTAGGCTCCACTGAAGCTTTCTTT.